This entry describes one TCR beta chain. These data come from a study of shared T cell receptors in the human thymus. Sequencing was performed with immunoSEQ multiplex PCR; in TCRdb, only in-frame clones are kept and a portion is missing. The sample lists hundreds of thousands of clones, about 87% occurring once. Germline V lookup: CDR1 MDHEN, CDR2 SYDVKM. V was pared by 3 bases and J by 0 bases, with 3 bases between. This CDR3 has 13 residues. This same sample was also part of a study on human thymus T cells. As reported in that work: Donor material was obtained from healthy Finnish infants undergoing corrective surgery for congenital heart defects. Resections obtained during corrective heart surgery supplied the thymus tissue. Use of V and J genes seemed skewed within the thymic and blood repertoires.

Sequencing input: thymocytes. The genes are TRBV28 and TRBJ1-5; D ambiguous. This receptor was obtained from a boy younger than two with a congenital heart defect. CDR3: CASSLYSNQPQHF. CDR3 coding DNA: TGTGCCAGCAGTTTGTATAGCAATCAGCCCCAGCATTTT.